This TCR beta chain is from a study of T cells after somatic rescue of genetic block. Clones were read by immunoSEQ multiplex PCR, and TCRdb kept only the in-frame ones, dropping some. Of tens of thousands of clones in the sample, 90% to 96% were seen once. The ends were cut back, 3 bases at V and 0 bases at J, with 6 bases in the middle. Germline CDR1 is LGHNA and CDR2 is YSLEER. The CDR3 sequence is 14 residues long. The V gene is TRBV4-3, the J gene TRBJ1-3, with D hard to call. The sample consisted of peripheral blood mononuclear cells (PBMCs). This receptor was identified in a child younger than two. CDR3 sequence: CASSQASSGNTIYF. CDR3 DNA sequence: TGCGCCAGCAGCCAGGCTTCCTCTGGAAACACCATATATTTT.